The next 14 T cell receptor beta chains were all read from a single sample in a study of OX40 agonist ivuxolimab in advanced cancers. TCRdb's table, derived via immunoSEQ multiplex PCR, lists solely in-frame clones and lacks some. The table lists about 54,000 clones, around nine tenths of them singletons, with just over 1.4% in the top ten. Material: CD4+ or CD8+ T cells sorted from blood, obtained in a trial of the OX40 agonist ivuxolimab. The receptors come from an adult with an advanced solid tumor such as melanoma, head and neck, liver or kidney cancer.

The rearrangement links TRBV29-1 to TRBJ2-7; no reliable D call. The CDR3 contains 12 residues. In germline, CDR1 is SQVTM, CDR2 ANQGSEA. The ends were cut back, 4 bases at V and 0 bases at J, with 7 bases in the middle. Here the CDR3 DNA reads TGCAGCGTTGCAGAAGCCTCCTACGAGCAGTACTTC. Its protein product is CSVAEASYEQYF.

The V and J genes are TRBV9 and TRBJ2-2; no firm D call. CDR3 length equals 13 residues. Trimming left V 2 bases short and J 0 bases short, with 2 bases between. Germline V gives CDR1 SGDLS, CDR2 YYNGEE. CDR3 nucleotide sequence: TGTGCCAGCAGCGTCTCGAACACCGGGGAGCTGTTTTTT. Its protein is CASSVSNTGELFF.

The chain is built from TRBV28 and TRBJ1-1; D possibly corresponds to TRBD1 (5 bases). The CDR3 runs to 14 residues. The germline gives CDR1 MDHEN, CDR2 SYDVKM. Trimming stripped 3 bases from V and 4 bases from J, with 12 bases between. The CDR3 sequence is CASSFILGGTEAFF. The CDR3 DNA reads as TGTGCCAGCAGTTTTATCCTCGGGGGCACTGAAGCTTTCTTT.

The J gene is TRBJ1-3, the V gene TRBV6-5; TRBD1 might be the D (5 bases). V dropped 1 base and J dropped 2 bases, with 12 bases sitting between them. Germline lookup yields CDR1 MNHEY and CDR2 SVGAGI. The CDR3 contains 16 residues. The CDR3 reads CASSYWGGPPGNTIYF. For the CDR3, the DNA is TGTGCCAGCAGTTACTGGGGGGGTCCCCCTGGAAACACCATATATTTT.

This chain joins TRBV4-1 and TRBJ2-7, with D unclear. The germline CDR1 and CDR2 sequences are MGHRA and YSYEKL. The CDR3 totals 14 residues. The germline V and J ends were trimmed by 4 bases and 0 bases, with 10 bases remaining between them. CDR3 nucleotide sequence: TGCGCCAGCAGCCGACAAAGTGGCTCCTACGAGCAGTACTTC. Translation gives CASSRQSGSYEQYF.

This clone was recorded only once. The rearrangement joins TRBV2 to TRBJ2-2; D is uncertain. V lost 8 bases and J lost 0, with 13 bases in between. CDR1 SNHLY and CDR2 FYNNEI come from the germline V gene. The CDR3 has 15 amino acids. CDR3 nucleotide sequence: TGTGCCAGCCGAAATAGGCGAGCGAACACCGGGGAGCTGTTTTTT. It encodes CASRNRRANTGELFF.

The CDR3 DNA is TGCGCCAGCAGCTTGATGAGCGGGGGGGCCGATGAGCAGTTCTTC. Protein product: CASSLMSGGADEQFF. The rearrangement uses TRBV5-1 and TRBJ2-1; 10 bases match TRBD2. Per the germline V gene, CDR1 is SGHRS and CDR2 is YFSETQ. V dropped 1 base and J dropped 8; count of bases not matched to a gene: 6. This CDR3 spans 15 amino acids.

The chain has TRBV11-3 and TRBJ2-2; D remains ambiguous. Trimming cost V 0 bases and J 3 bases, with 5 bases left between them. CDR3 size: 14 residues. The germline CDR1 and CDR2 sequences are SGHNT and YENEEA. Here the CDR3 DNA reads TGTGCCAGCAGCTTAGAAGGGTACACCGGGGAGCTGTTTTTT. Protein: CASSLEGYTGELFF.

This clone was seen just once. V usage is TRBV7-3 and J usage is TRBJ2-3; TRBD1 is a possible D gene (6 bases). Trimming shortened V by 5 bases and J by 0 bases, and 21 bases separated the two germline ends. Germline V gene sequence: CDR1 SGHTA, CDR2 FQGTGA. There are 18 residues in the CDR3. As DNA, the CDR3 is TGTGCCAGCAGCCTACTCTCGACAGGACCCGAAAGCACAGATACGCAGTATTTT. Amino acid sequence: CASSLLSTGPESTDTQYF.

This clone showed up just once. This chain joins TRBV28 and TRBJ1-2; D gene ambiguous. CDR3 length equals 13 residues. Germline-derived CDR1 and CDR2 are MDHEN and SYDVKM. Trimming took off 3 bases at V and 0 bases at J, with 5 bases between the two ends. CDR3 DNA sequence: TGTGCCAGCAGTTTGCAGGCTAACTATGGCTACACCTTC. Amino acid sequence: CASSLQANYGYTF.

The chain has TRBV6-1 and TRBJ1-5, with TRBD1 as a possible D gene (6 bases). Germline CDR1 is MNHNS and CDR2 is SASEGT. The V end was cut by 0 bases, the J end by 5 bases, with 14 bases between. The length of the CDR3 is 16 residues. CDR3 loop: CASSEAEGGRYQPQHF. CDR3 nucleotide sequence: TGTGCCAGCAGTGAAGCGGAGGGGGGGCGATATCAGCCCCAGCATTTT.

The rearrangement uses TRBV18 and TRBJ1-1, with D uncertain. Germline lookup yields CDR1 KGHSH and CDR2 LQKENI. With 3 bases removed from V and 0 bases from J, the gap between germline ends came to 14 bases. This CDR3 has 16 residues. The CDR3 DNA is TGTGCCAGCTCACCGATGGGAGGGCGCGTGAACACTGAAGCTTTCTTT. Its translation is CASSPMGGRVNTEAFF.

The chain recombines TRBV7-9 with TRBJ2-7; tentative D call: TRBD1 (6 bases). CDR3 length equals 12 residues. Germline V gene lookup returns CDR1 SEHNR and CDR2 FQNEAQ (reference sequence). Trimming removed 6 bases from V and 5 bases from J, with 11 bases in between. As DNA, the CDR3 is TGTGCCAGCAGATCACAGGGTAACGAGCAGTACTTC. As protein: CASRSQGNEQYF.

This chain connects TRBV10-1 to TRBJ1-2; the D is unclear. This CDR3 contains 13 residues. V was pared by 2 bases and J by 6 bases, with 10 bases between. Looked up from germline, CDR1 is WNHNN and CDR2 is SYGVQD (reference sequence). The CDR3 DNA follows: TGCGCCAGCAGTGAGAAGAGGGCTGATGGCTACACCTTC. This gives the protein CASSEKRADGYTF.